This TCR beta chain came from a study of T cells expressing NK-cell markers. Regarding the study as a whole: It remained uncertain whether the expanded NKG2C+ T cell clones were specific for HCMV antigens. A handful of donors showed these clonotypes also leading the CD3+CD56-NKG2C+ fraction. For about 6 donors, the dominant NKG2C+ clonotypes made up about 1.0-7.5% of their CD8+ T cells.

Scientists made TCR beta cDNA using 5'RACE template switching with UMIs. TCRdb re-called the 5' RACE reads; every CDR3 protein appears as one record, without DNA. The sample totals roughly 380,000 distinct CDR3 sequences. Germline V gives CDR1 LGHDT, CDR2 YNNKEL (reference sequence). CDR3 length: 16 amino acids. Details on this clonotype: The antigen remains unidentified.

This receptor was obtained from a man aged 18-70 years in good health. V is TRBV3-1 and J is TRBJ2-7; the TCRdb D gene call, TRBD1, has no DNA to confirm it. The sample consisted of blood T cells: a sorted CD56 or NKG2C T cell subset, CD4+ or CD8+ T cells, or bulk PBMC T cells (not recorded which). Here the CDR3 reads CASSQVYGALTGEQYF.